Each of the 8 T cell receptor beta chains below was sequenced from the same sample in a study of Graves' ophthalmopathy and Graves' hyperthyroidism. Amplification targeted the TCR beta CDR3 regions, with RNA transcripts as the source material. Second-round multiplex PCR came after first-round RT-PCR with HTBI primers. TCRdb recomputed calls from the multiplex PCR reads with MiXCR, one row per CDR3 protein. The sample includes roughly 410,000 distinct CDR3 sequences, approximately 15% of them seen just once. The sample taken for sequencing was peripheral blood. The receptors here all came from a woman aged 18-29 years with stable Graves' hyperthyroidism.

The chain recombines TRBV6-1 with TRBJ2-6; D is undetermined. The germline gives CDR1 MNHNS, CDR2 SASEGT. The V gene lost 1 base and the J gene lost 0 bases, with 4 bases spanning the gap. This CDR3 region has 15 residues. CDR3 coding DNA: TGTGCCAGCAGTGAAGAAGACTCTGGGGCCAACGTCCTGACTTTC. Protein product: CASSEEDSGANVLTF.

This chain connects TRBV28 to TRBJ2-2, with unresolved D. Trimming stripped 6 bases from V and 3 bases from J, with 5 bases between. Germline V gene data show CDR1 as MDHEN and CDR2 as SYDVKM. This CDR3 contains 12 residues. The CDR3 reads CASRSDTGELFF. CDR3 DNA: TGTGCCAGCAGGTCGGACACCGGGGAGCTGTTTTTT.

This clonotype has at least ten counts. The chain carries TRBV4-1 and TRBJ2-7; TRBD2 matches at 7 bases. The germline CDR1 and CDR2 sequences are MGHRA and YSYEKL. The CDR3 loop spans 16 amino acids. Trimming took 4 bases from V and 1 from J; bases not matched to a gene: 10. The CDR3 DNA is TGCGCCAGCAGCCGAGGAGGAGGACTAGGATCCTACGAGCAGTACTTC. Translation: CASSRGGGLGSYEQYF.

J is TRBJ2-5 and V is TRBV11-2, with 7 bases matching TRBD1. Trimming took 4 bases from V and 1 from J; bases not matched to a gene: 12. Germline CDR1 is SGHAT and CDR2 is FQNNGV. This CDR3 region has 17 residues. CDR3 DNA: TGTGCCAGCAGCTCACTCACAGGGGACGGAAGCCAAGAGACCCAGTACTTC. Translation: CASSSLTGDGSQETQYF.

This clonotype was recorded many times. The CDR3 DNA is TGTGCCAGCAGTTACTCGGGCAGCCAGCCCCAGCATTTT. It is translated as CASSYSGSQPQHF. V is TRBV6-5 and J is TRBJ1-5; no firm D call. The CDR3 runs to 13 residues. The germline CDR1 and CDR2 sequences are MNHEY and SVGAGI. V was clipped by 0 bases and J by 7 bases, with 7 bases between them.

V usage is TRBV5-6 and J usage is TRBJ1-1, with TRBD1 identical over 7 bases. Germline V gene data show CDR1 as SGHDT and CDR2 as YYEEEE. CDR3 length equals 12 residues. Trimming removed 4 bases from V and 8 bases from J; junction bases left unmatched: 5. The CDR3 loop reads CASSRTGQEAFF. CDR3 nucleotide sequence: TGTGCCAGCAGCCGGACAGGTCAAGAAGCTTTCTTT.

The chain combines TRBV6-2 or TRBV6-3 with TRBJ2-3, with D perhaps being TRBD1 or TRBD2 (5 bases each). V was trimmed by 4 bases and J by 4 bases, leaving 12 bases between them. Germline CDR1 is MNHEY and CDR2 is SVGEGT. The CDR3 has 14 residues. CDR3 sequence reads: CASSFFQGADTQYF. The CDR3 nucleotides read TGTGCCAGCAGTTTCTTCCAGGGAGCAGATACGCAGTATTTT.

This clonotype was counted a few times. The gene calls are TRBV27 and TRBJ2-2; D is unclear. This CDR3 has 13 residues. V lost 3 bases and J 6 bases, leaving 8 bases between the germline ends. In germline, CDR1 is MNHEY, CDR2 SMNVEV (reference sequence). DNA of the CDR3: TGTGCCAGCAGTTTTAAACGGGCCGGGGAGCTGTTTTTT. Translation gives CASSFKRAGELFF.